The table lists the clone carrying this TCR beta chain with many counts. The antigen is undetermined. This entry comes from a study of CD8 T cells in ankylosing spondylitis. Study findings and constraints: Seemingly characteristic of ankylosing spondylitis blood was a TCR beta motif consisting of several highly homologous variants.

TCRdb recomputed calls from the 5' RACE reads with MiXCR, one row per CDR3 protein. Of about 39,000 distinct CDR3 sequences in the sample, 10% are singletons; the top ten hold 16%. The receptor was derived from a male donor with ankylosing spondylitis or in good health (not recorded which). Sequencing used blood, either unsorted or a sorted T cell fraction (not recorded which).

The CDR3 bases are TGTGCCAGTAAAAACCACCGGGGACGGAATGAAAAACTGTTTTTT. It translates to CASKNHRGRNEKLFF. This chain uses TRBV6-1 with TRBJ1-4; a possible D gene is TRBD1 (5 bases). The germline V gene encodes CDR1 MNHNS and CDR2 SASEGT. With 9 bases removed from V and 5 bases from J, the gap between germline ends came to 19 bases. This CDR3 region has 15 residues.